A single sample is the source of the 3 T cell receptor beta chains below, sequenced in a study of memory CD4+ T cells and cytomegalovirus serostatus. Sequenced by immunoSEQ multiplex PCR; TCRdb stores in-frame clones only, minus some. The repertoire holds about 100,000 clones, with 80% as singletons. The sort gate was single viable CD3+CD4+CD8-CD45RO+ cells for memory CD4+ T cells. What was sequenced was memory CD4+ T cells from blood. The source is an adult in good health and CMV-seropositive.

The V gene is TRBV6-5, the J gene TRBJ2-2; D not certain. The CDR3 is made up of 15 amino acids. Germline-derived CDR1 and CDR2 are MNHEY and SVGAGI. V was trimmed by 4 bases and J by 6 bases, leaving 15 bases between them. Here the CDR3 DNA reads TGTGCCAGCAGTTGGCGACCCGCAGCCGCCGGGGAGCTGTTTTTT. Its protein is CASSWRPAAAGELFF.

This sequence joins TRBV2 and TRBJ2-5; 7 bases match TRBD1. The CDR3 loop spans 14 amino acids. V dropped 3 bases and J dropped 4; count of bases not matched to a gene: 5. The germline V gene encodes CDR1 SNHLY and CDR2 FYNNEI. The CDR3 loop is CASSEATGRETQYF. The CDR3 region has the DNA TGTGCCAGCAGTGAGGCGACAGGGAGAGAGACCCAGTACTTC. The full variable domain, completed using reference TRBV2 and TRBJ2-5, is EPEVTQTPSHQVTQMGQEVILRCVPISNHLYFYWYRQILGQKVEFLVSFYNNEISEKSEIFDDQFSVERPDGSNFTLKIRSTKLEDSAMYFCASSEATGRETQYFGPGTRLLVL.

The V call is TRBV6-4, the J call TRBJ1-2; D is unclear. Trimming left V 9 bases short and J 5 bases short, with 10 bases between. This CDR3 contains 11 residues. Germline CDR1 and CDR2: MRHNA and SNTAGT. CDR3: CASVETYGYTF. The CDR3 DNA follows: TGTGCCAGTGTTGAGACGTATGGCTACACCTTC.